The rows below give T cell receptor beta chains drawn from one sample of a study of blood T cell repertoires in COVID-19. TCRdb's copy holds only in-frame clones and misses some; the assay was immunoSEQ multiplex PCR. The sample contains some 180,000 clones, roughly four fifths of which appear only once. The material sequenced was peripheral blood. The receptors originated from a man in his 70s with active or convalescent COVID-19. Both conserved end residues are part of each CDR3.

J,V,CDR3
TRBJ2-4,TRBV5-1,CASSFGQAENIQYF
TRBJ2-7,TRBV18,CASSSTARGGGYGEQYF
TRBJ2-2,TRBV10-1,CASGGGYTGELFF
TRBJ2-7,TRBV18,CASSNTGTGGFNEQYF
TRBJ1-1,TRBV18,CASSPQTGDKEAFF
TRBJ1-2,TRBV7-9,CASSLGTTYGYTF
TRBJ1-1,TRBV5-1,CASSLDIYTEAFF
TRBJ2-3,TRBV5-1,CASSLYTDTQYF
TRBJ2-3,TRBV24-1,CATSTGTDTQYF
TRBJ2-7,TRBV18,CASSSSRDRGLLTYEQYF
TRBJ1-1,TRBV19,CASSQPGHLEAFF
TRBJ1-1,TRBV5-1,CASSFLTGTNTEAFF
TRBJ2-5,TRBV14,CASSLWTRGRETQYF
TRBJ1-2,TRBV6-2/TRBV6-3,CASSRDSGYGYTF
TRBJ1-1,TRBV3-1/TRBV3-2,CASSQQGDYTEAFF
TRBJ1-1,TRBV7-2,CASSLQGSDTEAFF
TRBJ1-6,TRBV4-3,CASSQDTDRENSPLHF
TRBJ2-3,TRBV6-5,CASQTGPSGDTQYF
TRBJ1-4,TRBV19,CASSILPLNEKLFF
TRBJ2-2,TRBV7-2,CASSPTGNSGELFF
TRBJ2-7,TRBV7-9,CASSPQAGVTNEQYF
TRBJ2-7,TRBV12-3/TRBV12-4,CASRKAGFGEQYF
TRBJ2-1,TRBV10-2,CASSESKVPRGTSLYNEQFF
TRBJ2-3,TRBV5-5,CASSLAGTDTQYF
TRBJ1-4,TRBV15,CATKGARANEKLFF
TRBJ1-1,TRBV3-1/TRBV3-2,CASSQWDRVEAEAFF
TRBJ1-5,TRBV2,CASSLIRGSNQPQHF
TRBJ2-1,TRBV24-1,CATSDHPSSGRAHEQFF
TRBJ1-6,TRBV18,CASSPGTGGASNSPLHF
TRBJ2-7,TRBV9,CASSKSQGTEQYF
TRBJ1-5,TRBV29-1,CSAWTGQFHQPQHF
TRBJ1-5,TRBV7-9,CASSTSGGADGNQPQHF
TRBJ2-7,TRBV28,CASSIRDRGYEQYF
TRBJ2-7,TRBV2,CASKLLSYEQYF
TRBJ1-2,TRBV27,CASSAIPRGYYGYTF
TRBJ2-5,TRBV19,CASSIWGRGETQYF
TRBJ1-4,TRBV3-1/TRBV3-2,CASSPLQGRFEKLFF
TRBJ2-1,TRBV7-6,CASSSSDRSNNEQFF
TRBJ1-1,TRBV15,CATSREVLPTEAFF
TRBJ1-4,TRBV7-9,CASSLGGQINEKLFF
TRBJ1-5,TRBV25-1,CASSWGGQNQPQHF
TRBJ1-5,TRBV14,CASSQGTGRNQPQHF
TRBJ2-2,TRBV5-1,CASSLAPGLSGRAENTGELFF
TRBJ1-1,TRBV6-5,CASSKTRNTEAFF
TRBJ2-3,TRBV5-4,CASSLQGDTQYF
TRBJ2-2,TRBV9,CASSDRGRTGELFF
TRBJ1-3,TRBV19,CASSISGLRLGNTIYF
TRBJ1-1,TRBV2,CASRGDRGNKNTEAFF
TRBJ2-5,TRBV4-1,CASSQEGRGQETQYF
TRBJ2-2,TRBV9,CASSTRGGNTGELFF
TRBJ1-2,TRBV28,CASTVGLGYTF
TRBJ1-1,TRBV9,CASSVTAMNTEAFF
TRBJ1-1,TRBV5-1,CASSPGTGPLNTEAFF
TRBJ2-3,TRBV14,CASSPTGLSTDTQYF
TRBJ2-1,TRBV4-3,CASSRPGGLVPDEQFF
TRBJ1-3,TRBV10-3,CAIRASSGNTIYF